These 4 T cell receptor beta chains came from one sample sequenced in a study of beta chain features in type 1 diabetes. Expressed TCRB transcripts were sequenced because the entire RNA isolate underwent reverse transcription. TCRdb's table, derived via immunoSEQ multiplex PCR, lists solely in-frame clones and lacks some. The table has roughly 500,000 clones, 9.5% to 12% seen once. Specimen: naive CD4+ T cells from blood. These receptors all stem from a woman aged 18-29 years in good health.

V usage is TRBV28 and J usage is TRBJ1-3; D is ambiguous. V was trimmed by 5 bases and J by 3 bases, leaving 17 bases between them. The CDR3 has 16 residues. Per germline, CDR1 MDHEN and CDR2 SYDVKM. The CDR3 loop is CASSPSTASYGNTIYF. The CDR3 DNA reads TGTGCCAGCAGTCCTTCGACCGCTAGTTATGGAAACACCATATATTTT.

CDR3 loop: CATQDRVYADTQYF. CDR3 nucleotide sequence: TGTGCCACCCAGGACAGGGTCTACGCAGATACGCAGTATTTT. The chain joins TRBV15 to TRBJ2-3; 8 bases match TRBD1. From germline, CDR1 is LNHNV and CDR2 YYDKDF (reference sequence). The CDR3 covers 14 residues. V dropped 8 bases and J dropped 4; count of bases not matched to a gene: 8.

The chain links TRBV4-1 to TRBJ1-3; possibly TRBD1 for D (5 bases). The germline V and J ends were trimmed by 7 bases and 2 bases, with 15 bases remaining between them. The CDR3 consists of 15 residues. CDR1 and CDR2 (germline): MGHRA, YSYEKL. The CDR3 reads CASKSIGGAGNTIYF. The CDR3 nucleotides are TGCGCCAGCAAATCAATCGGGGGAGCTGGAAACACCATATATTTT.

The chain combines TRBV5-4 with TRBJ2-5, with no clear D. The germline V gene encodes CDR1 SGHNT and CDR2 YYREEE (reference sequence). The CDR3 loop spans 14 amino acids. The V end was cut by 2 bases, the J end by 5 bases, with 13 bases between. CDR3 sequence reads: CASSFAPTRETQYF. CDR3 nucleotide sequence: TGTGCCAGCAGCTTCGCTCCGACCAGGGAGACCCAGTACTTC. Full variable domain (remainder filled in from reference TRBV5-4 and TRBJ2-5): ETGVTQSPTHLIKTRGQQVTLRCSSQSGHNTVSWYQQALGQGPQFIFQYYREEENGRGNFPPRFSGLQFPNYSSELNVNALELDDSALYLCASSFAPTRETQYFGPGTRLLVL.